These T cell receptor beta chains were read from a single sample in a study of OX40 agonist ivuxolimab in advanced cancers. This table comes from immunoSEQ multiplex PCR, and its TCRdb copy is limited to in-frame clones, with some not included. The top ten clones hold around 0.44% of a sample with around 80,000 clones, 84% of them seen once. Sequenced material: CD4+ or CD8+ T cells sorted from blood, taken in a trial of the OX40 agonist ivuxolimab. Every receptor here comes from an adult with an advanced solid tumor such as melanoma, head and neck, liver or kidney cancer. CDR3s include the opening cysteine and the closing phenylalanine or tryptophan. D genes are given only for firm matches. Clone sizes are given selectively: once, few, many, or a class where the clone is expanded.

clone size | J gene | D gene | V gene | CDR3 DNA | CDR3 protein
NA | TRBJ1-1 | TRBD1 | TRBV5-8 | TGTGCCAGCAGCCTGACAGGGGAGGTGACTGAAGCTTTCTTT | CASSLTGEVTEAFF
NA | TRBJ1-1 | TRBD1 | TRBV5-1 | TGCGCCAGCAGCCAAGGAATGACAGGGGGGGCTGAAGCTTTCTTT | CASSQGMTGGAEAFF
NA | TRBJ1-5 | TRBD1 | TRBV28 | TGTGCCAGCAGCGGACAGGGGGGTGGTCAGCCCCAGCATTTT | CASSGQGGGQPQHF
NA | TRBJ2-7 | NA | TRBV7-8 | TGTGCCAGCAGCCCAAGCCGGAGGGAGAACCCCTACGAGCAGTACTTC | CASSPSRRENPYEQYF
many | TRBJ2-1 | NA | TRBV4-1 | TGCGCCAGCAGCCAAGATGCCGCAAGCTCCTACAATGAGCAGTTCTTC | CASSQDAASSYNEQFF
NA | TRBJ2-7 | TRBD1 | TRBV18 | TGTGCCAGCTCCCCGGGACAGGGTACCTACGAGCAGTACTTC | CASSPGQGTYEQYF
NA | TRBJ2-7 | TRBD1 | TRBV7-9 | TGTGCCAGCAGCCTTGACAGGGTCGAGCAGTACTTC | CASSLDRVEQYF
NA | TRBJ1-5 | NA | TRBV19 | TGTGCCAGTAGTGCCGCACAGGGTGTCTATCAGCCCCAGCATTTT | CASSAAQGVYQPQHF
NA | TRBJ1-3 | NA | TRBV7-2 | TGTGCCAGCAGCACCGACACCGGAAACACCATATATTTT | CASSTDTGNTIYF
NA | TRBJ2-5 | NA | TRBV6-5 | TGTGCCAGCAGTTACCCCGGAGCCCGCCGGGCCCAGTACTTC | CASSYPGARRAQYF
NA | TRBJ2-2 | NA | TRBV5-1 | TGCGCCAGCAGCTTCCGGGCGGTTAACACCGGGGAGCTGTTTTTT | CASSFRAVNTGELFF
NA | TRBJ1-1 | NA | TRBV5-1 | TGCGCCAGCAGCTACATACGGGACCCTCAGAACACTGAAGCTTTCTTT | CASSYIRDPQNTEAFF
NA | TRBJ1-3 | NA | TRBV5-1 | TGCGCCAGCAGCTTAGAGGGTTCTGGAAACACCATATATTTT | CASSLEGSGNTIYF
NA | TRBJ1-5 | NA | TRBV5-1 | TGCGCCAGCAGCTTAGGGGGTGGGAGCCAGCCCCAGCATTTT | CASSLGGGSQPQHF
NA | TRBJ2-7 | NA | TRBV5-5 | TGTGCCAGCAGCTTGGCGGGGACGGTGAACTACGAGCAGTACTTC | CASSLAGTVNYEQYF
once | TRBJ2-1 | TRBD1 | TRBV5-1 | TGCGCCAGCAGCTTGGGTGGACAGGGGGCGGTTGAGCAGTTCTTC | CASSLGGQGAVEQFF
NA | TRBJ1-1 | TRBD1 | TRBV5-1 | TGCGCCAGCAGCCCCAGACAGGGGACGACTGAAGCTTTCTTT | CASSPRQGTTEAFF
NA | TRBJ2-4 | TRBD2 | TRBV4-2 | TGTGCCAGCAGCCGCTCCGGGGGGGCCGACAAAAACATTCAGTACTTC | CASSRSGGADKNIQYF